The present entry profiles one TCR beta chain with its context. Enrolled through a virtual design, the participants were between 18 and 89 years of age and came from 24 US areas. TCRdb's table, derived via immunoSEQ multiplex PCR, lists solely in-frame clones and lacks some. The profile shows about 170,000 clones, 65% to 80% of them singletons. This specimen belongs to a study of blood T cell repertoires in COVID-19. V gave up 1 base and J gave up 15 bases; unmatched junction bases: 7. This CDR3 spans 15 amino acids. Germline CDR1 LGHDT, CDR2 YNNKEL (reference sequence). This rearrangement joins TRBV3-1 (or the pseudogene TRBV3-2) to TRBJ2-1, with TRBD2 matching over 15 bases. This TCR was sampled from a woman between 65 and 79 years old in a cohort exposed to, infected with or recovered from COVID-19 (not recorded which). The sample was PBMCs or T cells enriched from blood (not recorded which). The CDR3 region is CASSQAGLAGGPRFF. DNA for the CDR3: TGTGCCAGCAGCCAAGCTGGACTAGCGGGAGGGCCCCGGTTCTTC.